This TCR beta chain is drawn from a study of blood T cell repertoires in COVID-19. In the study overall: Italy, Spain and the United States were the sources of the convalescent and acute COVID-19 samples. The cDNA or gDNA used as material had been derived from T cells, B-cell-depleted T cells, or PBMCs.

Germline V gives CDR1 LGHNA, CDR2 YSLEER. V lost 2 bases, J lost 8 bases, and 5 bases stayed unmatched. CDR3 size: 13 residues. Original processing notes: Estimation of nucleated cell counts was performed using reference gene primer amplification. TCRdb's table, derived via immunoSEQ multiplex PCR, lists solely in-frame clones and lacks some. The V and J calls and clone size are taken from that table; D and trimming were inferred from the DNA. The sample comprises about 74,000 clones, approximately 82% of which are singletons, and 6.5% to 8% rests with the top ten. The source material was peripheral blood. This clonotype originated in a human donor in a cohort sampled during active COVID-19. V gene TRBV4-3 combines with J gene TRBJ1-2; TRBD1 agrees at 7 bases. For the CDR3, the DNA is TGCGCCAGCAGCCAAAGGGGGCGGTGGGGCTACACCTTC. Encoded protein: CASSQRGRWGYTF.